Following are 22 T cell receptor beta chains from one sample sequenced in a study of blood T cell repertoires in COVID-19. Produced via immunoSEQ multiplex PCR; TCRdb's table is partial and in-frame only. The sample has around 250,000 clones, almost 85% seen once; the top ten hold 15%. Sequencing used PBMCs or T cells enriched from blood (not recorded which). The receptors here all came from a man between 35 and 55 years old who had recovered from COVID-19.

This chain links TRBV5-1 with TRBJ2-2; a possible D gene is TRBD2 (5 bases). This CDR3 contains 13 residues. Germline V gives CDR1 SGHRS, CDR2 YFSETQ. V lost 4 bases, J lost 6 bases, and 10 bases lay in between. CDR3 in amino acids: CASSIEGSGELFF. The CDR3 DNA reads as TGCGCCAGCAGCATCGAGGGTTCCGGGGAGCTGTTTTTT.

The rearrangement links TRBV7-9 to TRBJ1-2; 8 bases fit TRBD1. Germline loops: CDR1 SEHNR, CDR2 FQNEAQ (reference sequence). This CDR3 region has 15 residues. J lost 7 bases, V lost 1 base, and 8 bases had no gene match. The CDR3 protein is CASSLGATGEGGYTF. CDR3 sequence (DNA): TGTGCCAGCAGCTTAGGAGCGACAGGGGAAGGTGGCTACACCTTC.

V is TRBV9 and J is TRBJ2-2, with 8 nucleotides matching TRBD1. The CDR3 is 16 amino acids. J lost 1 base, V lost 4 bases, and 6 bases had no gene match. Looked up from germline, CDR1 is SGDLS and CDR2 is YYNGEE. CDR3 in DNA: TGTGCCAGCAGCCCCCGACAGGGGAGGAACACCGGGGAGCTGTTTTTT. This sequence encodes CASSPRQGRNTGELFF.

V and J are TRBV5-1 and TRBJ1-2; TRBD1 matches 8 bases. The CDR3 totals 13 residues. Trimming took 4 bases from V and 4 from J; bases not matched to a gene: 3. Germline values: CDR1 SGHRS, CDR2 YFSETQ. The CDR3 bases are TGCGCCAGCAGCCTCGGGACAGGCTATGGCTACACCTTC. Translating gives CASSLGTGYGYTF.

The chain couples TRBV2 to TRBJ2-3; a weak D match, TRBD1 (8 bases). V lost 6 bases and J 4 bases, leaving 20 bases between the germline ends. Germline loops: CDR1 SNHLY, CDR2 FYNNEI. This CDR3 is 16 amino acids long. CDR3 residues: CASRAQQGGVSDTQYF. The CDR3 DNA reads TGTGCCAGCAGGGCCCAACAGGGGGGGGTTTCAGATACGCAGTATTTT.

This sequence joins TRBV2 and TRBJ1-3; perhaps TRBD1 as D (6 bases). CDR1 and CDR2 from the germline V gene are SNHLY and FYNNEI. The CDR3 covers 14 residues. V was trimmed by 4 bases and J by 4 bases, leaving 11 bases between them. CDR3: CASSAQGGGNTIYF. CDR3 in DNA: TGTGCCAGCAGTGCACAGGGTGGAGGAAACACCATATATTTT. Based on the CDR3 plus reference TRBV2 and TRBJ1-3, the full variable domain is EPEVTQTPSHQVTQMGQEVILRCVPISNHLYFYWYRQILGQKVEFLVSFYNNEISEKSEIFDDQFSVERPDGSNFTLKIRSTKLEDSAMYFCASSAQGGGNTIYFGEGSWLTVV.

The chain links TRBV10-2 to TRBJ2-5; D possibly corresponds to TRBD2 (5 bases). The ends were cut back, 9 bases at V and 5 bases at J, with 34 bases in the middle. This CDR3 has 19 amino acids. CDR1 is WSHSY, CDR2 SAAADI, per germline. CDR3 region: CARLRHTPPMLWELETQYF. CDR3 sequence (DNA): TGCGCCAGATTGAGACACACCCCCCCAATGTTATGGGAGTTGGAGACCCAGTACTTC.

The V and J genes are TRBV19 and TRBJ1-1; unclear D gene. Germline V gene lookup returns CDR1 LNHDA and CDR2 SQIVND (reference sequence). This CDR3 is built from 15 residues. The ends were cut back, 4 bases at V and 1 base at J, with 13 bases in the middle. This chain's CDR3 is CASSSVWAPNTEAFF. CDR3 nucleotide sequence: TGTGCCAGTAGTAGCGTTTGGGCCCCGAACACTGAAGCTTTCTTT.

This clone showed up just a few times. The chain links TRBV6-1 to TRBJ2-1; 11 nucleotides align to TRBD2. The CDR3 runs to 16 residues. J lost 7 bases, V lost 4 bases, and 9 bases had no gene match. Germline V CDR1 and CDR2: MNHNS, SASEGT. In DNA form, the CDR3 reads TGTGCCAGCAGTGGACCGGAACTAGCGGGAGTTAATGAGCAGTTCTTC. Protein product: CASSGPELAGVNEQFF.

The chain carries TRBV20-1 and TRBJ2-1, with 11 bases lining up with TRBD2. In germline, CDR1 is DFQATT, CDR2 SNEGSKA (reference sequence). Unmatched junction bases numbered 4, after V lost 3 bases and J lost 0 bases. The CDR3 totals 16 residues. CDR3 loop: CSASISGGASYNEQFF. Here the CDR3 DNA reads TGCAGTGCTAGTATTAGCGGGGGGGCCTCCTACAATGAGCAGTTCTTC.

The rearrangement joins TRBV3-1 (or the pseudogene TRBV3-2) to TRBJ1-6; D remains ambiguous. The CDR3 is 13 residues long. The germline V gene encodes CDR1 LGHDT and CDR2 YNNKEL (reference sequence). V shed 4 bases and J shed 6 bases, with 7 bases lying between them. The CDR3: CASSPTGNSPLHF. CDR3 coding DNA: TGTGCCAGCAGCCCGACGGGTAATTCACCCCTCCACTTT.

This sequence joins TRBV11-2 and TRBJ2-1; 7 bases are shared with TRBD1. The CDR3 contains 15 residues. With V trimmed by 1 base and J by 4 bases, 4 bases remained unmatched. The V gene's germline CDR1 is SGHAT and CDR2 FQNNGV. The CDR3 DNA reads TGTGCCAGCAGCTTAGGGACAGGCAGATACAATGAGCAGTTCTTC. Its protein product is CASSLGTGRYNEQFF.

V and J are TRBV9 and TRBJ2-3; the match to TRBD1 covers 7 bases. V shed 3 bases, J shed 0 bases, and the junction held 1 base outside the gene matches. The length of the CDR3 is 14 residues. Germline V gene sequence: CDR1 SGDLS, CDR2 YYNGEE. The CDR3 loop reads CASSAQGSTDTQYF. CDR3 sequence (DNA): TGTGCCAGCAGCGCACAGGGGAGCACAGATACGCAGTATTTT.

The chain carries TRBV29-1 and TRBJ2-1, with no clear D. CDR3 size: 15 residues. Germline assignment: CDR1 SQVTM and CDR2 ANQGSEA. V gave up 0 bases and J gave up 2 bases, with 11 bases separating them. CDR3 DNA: TGCAGCGTTGAAGATCAAGACACCACCTACAATGAGCAGTTCTTC. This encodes CSVEDQDTTYNEQFF.

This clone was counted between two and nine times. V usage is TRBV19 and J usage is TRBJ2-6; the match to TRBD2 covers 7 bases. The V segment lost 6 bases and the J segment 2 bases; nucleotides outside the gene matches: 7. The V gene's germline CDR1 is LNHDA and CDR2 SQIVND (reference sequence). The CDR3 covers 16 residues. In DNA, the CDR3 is TGTGCCAGTAGGGAGCGACTAGCAGCTGGGGCCAACGTCCTGACTTTC. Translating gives CASRERLAAGANVLTF.

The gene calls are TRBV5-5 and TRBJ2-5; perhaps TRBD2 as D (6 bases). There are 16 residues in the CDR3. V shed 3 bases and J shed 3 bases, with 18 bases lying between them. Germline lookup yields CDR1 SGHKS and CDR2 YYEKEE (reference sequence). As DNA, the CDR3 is TGTGCCAGCAGCTCCGAAGGACTATCTGGAAAAGAGACCCAGTACTTC. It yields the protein CASSSEGLSGKETQYF.

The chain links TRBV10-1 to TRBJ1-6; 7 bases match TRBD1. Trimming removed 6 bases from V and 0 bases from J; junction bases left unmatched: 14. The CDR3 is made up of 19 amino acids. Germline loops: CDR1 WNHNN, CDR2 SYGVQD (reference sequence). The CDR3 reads CASRPPPDRASSYNSPLHF. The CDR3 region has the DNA TGCGCCAGCAGGCCACCCCCCGACAGGGCGAGCTCCTATAATTCACCCCTCCACTTT.

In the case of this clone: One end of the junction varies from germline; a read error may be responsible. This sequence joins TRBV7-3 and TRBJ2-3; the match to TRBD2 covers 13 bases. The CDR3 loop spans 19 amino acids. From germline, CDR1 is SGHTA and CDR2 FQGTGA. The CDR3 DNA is TGTGCTAGCAGCTTATCGGGACTAGCGGGGTTCTCTAGCACAGATACGCAGTATTTT. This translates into CASSLSGLAGFSSTDTQYF.

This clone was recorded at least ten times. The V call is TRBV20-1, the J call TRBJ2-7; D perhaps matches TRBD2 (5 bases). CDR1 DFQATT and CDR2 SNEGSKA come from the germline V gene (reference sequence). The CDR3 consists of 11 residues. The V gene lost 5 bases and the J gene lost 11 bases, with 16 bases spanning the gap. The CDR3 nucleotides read TGCAGTGCTCCTGACTACCCTTTGAAGTACTTC. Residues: CSAPDYPLKYF.

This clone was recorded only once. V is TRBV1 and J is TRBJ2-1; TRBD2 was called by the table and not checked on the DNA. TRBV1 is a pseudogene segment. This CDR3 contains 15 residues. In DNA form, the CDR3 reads TGCACCAGTACAATGCGGGGCTCAAGAAGCAATGAGCAGTTCTTC. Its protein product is CTSTMRGSRSNEQFF.

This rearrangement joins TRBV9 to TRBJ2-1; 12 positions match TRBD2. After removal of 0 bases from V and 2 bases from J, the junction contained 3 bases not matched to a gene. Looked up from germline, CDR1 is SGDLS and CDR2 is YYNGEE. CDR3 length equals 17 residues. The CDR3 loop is CASSVASGGAPYNEQFF. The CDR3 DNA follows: TGTGCCAGCAGCGTAGCTAGCGGGGGGGCCCCCTACAATGAGCAGTTCTTC. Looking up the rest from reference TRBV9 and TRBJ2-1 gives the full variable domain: DSGVTQTPKHLITATGQRVTLRCSPRSGDLSVYWYQQSLDQGLQFLIQYYNGEERAKGNILERFSAQQFPDLHSELNLSSLELGDSALYFCASSVASGGAPYNEQFFGPGTRLTVL.

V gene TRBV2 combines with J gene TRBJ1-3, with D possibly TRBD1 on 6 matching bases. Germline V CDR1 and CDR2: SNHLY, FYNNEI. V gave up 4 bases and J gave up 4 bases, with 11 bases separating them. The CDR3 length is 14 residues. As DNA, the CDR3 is TGTGCCAGCAGTGTTACAGGGTCGGGAAACACCATATATTTT. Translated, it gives CASSVTGSGNTIYF.